A single sample is the source of the 10 T cell receptor beta chains below, sequenced in a study of shared clonotypes between healthy human individuals (dated by TCRdb to 2018 to 2020). Library creation used the immunoSEQ multiplex PCR assay. Entries here come from immuneACCESS through TCRdb and include only in-frame sequences with V and J called. Some clones fail to appear in such tables; in the studies checked, an unresolved V gene covers under half of the shortfall, and the cause of the remainder is unknown. Present in this sample are 2 million to 2.5 million clones, approximately 96% of which were seen just once. The top ten clonotypes cover more than 0.1% of the sample. Specimen: naive CD4+ T cells sorted from blood. Sample cell subset or site, as interpreted from the label and publication: CD45RA+ positively selected. The receptor set was obtained from a man aged 18 to 29 in good health.

This clone has just one count. V gene TRBV4-1 combines with J gene TRBJ2-1; D is unresolved. There are 16 residues in the CDR3. Trimming took 3 bases from V and 1 from J, leaving 13 bases between them. From germline, CDR1 is MGHRA and CDR2 YSYEKL. For the CDR3, the DNA is TGCGCCAGCAGCCAGCGGAAGGGCATGTCCTACAATGAGCAGTTCTTC. Translated: CASSQRKGMSYNEQFF.

V and J are TRBV19 and TRBJ2-1; D uncertain. Germline V gene lookup returns CDR1 LNHDA and CDR2 SQIVND (reference sequence). Trimming took 4 bases from V and 6 from J, leaving 13 bases between them. The length of the CDR3 is 14 residues. CDR3 protein: CASSRFKAINEQFF. The CDR3 DNA follows: TGTGCCAGTAGTAGATTTAAAGCGATCAATGAGCAGTTCTTC. Drawing the rest from reference TRBV19 and TRBJ2-1, the complete variable domain is DGGITQSPKYLFRKEGQNVTLSCEQNLNHDAMYWYRQDPGQGLRLIYYSQIVNDFQKGDIAEGYSVSREKKESFPLTVTSAQKNPTAFYLCASSRFKAINEQFFGPGTRLTVL.

The chain links TRBV30 to TRBJ2-7; D ambiguous. CDR3 length equals 11 residues. Germline V lookup: CDR1 GTSNPN, CDR2 SVGIG (reference sequence). V lost 3 bases and J lost 5, with 8 bases in between. The CDR3 DNA sequence: TGTGCCTGGAGCCGTGGAGACGAGCAGTACTTC. Translation: CAWSRGDEQYF.

The gene calls are TRBV7-9 and TRBJ1-1; D call uncertain. The V end was cut by 2 bases, the J end by 4 bases, with 5 bases between. The CDR3 has 12 residues. Germline V gene data show CDR1 as SEHNR and CDR2 as FQNEAQ (reference sequence). The CDR3 loop is CASSLFATEAFF. CDR3 nucleotides: TGTGCCAGCAGCTTATTTGCCACTGAAGCTTTCTTT.

This chain uses TRBV7-9 with TRBJ1-6, with a weak D call TRBD1 (5 bases). V was shortened by 5 bases and J by 12 bases, with 20 bases between the two germline ends. The CDR3 sequence is 15 residues long. The V gene's germline CDR1 is SEHNR and CDR2 FQNEAQ (reference sequence). The CDR3 DNA reads TGTGCCAGCAGCGCCCAGTTGGGGGTCGCGGAACCCCTCCACTTT. Translation gives CASSAQLGVAEPLHF.

The V and J genes are TRBV10-3 and TRBJ2-7; D gene unclear. There are 12 residues in the CDR3. V lost 2 bases, J lost 3 bases, and 5 bases lay in between. Germline CDR1 and CDR2: ENHRY and SYGVKD. The CDR3 sequence: CAISEPGYEQYF. The CDR3 DNA reads as TGTGCCATCAGTGAGCCAGGCTACGAGCAGTACTTC.

This chain connects TRBV25-1 to TRBJ1-5; D gene uncertain. V lost 2 bases, J lost 0 bases, and 8 bases lay in between. Germline V gene sequence: CDR1 MGHDK, CDR2 SYGVNS. The CDR3 is made up of 15 amino acids. CDR3 amino acids: CASSETAVSNQPQHF. The CDR3 nucleotides read TGTGCCAGCAGTGAAACGGCGGTTAGCAATCAGCCCCAGCATTTT.

This rearrangement joins TRBV5-5 to TRBJ1-4, with D perhaps matching TRBD1 (5 bases). V gave up 2 bases and J gave up 0 bases, with 11 bases separating them. The length of the CDR3 is 16 residues. The germline gives CDR1 SGHKS, CDR2 YYEKEE (reference sequence). The CDR3 DNA reads TGTGCCAGCAGCTTTGACAGACGTACAACTAATGAAAAACTGTTTTTT. Translating gives CASSFDRRTTNEKLFF.

Remarks on this clone: This specimen includes other DNA sequences encoding the same CDR3. This rearrangement joins TRBV5-1 to TRBJ2-5, with 7 bases identical to TRBD2. J gave up 3 bases and V 0 bases, and 2 bases lay outside the gene matches. This CDR3 spans 14 amino acids. Per the germline V gene, CDR1 is SGHRS and CDR2 is YFSETQ. CDR3 sequence (DNA): TGCGCCAGCAGCTTGGTTGCGGGAGAAGAGACCCAGTACTTC. Protein: CASSLVAGEETQYF. The variable domain in full, completed from reference TRBV5-1 and TRBJ2-5, reads KAGVTQTPRYLIKTRGQQVTLSCSPISGHRSVSWYQQTPGQGLQFLFEYFSETQRNKGNFPGRFSGRQFSNSRSEMNVSTLELGDSALYLCASSLVAGEETQYFGPGTRLLVL.

The chain links TRBV15 to TRBJ2-5; TRBD1 aligns across 8 bases. J gave up 4 bases and V 5 bases, and 12 bases lay outside the gene matches. CDR3 length equals 16 residues. In germline, CDR1 is LNHNV, CDR2 YYDKDF (reference sequence). The CDR3 DNA reads as TGTGCCACCAGCTGGAGGATCCAGGGGGCAGGAGAGACCCAGTACTTC. Its protein is CATSWRIQGAGETQYF.